One sample yielded the 22 T cell receptor beta chains listed below, sequenced in a study of cytomegalovirus exposure and HLA in healthy donors. This PCR relied on a set of 60 Vbeta primers and 13 Jbeta primers. Assay: immunoSEQ multiplex PCR; the TCRdb copy retains only in-frame clones and omits some. The sample includes 200,000 to 250,000 clones, over 65% of them seen just once. The sample comprised PBMCs. These receptors were taken from a woman aged 55 to 70 in good health and CMV-seropositive.

The chain links TRBV7-2 to TRBJ2-3, with a tentative D call TRBD2 (6 bases). CDR3 size: 16 residues. Germline loops: CDR1 SGHTA, CDR2 FQGNSA. The V end was cut by 5 bases, the J end by 2 bases, with 17 bases between. CDR3 sequence reads: CASSPNLARLTDTQYF. The CDR3 nucleotides are TGTGCCAGCAGCCCAAATCTAGCGCGGCTCACAGATACGCAGTATTTT.

The chain recombines TRBV7-2 with TRBJ2-5, with D unresolved. V was pared by 3 bases and J by 5 bases, with 7 bases between. Germline values: CDR1 SGHTA, CDR2 FQGNSA. CDR3 length: 12 residues. The CDR3: CASSFFGETQYF. The CDR3 DNA is TGTGCCAGCAGCTTTTTCGGTGAGACCCAGTACTTC.

A few counts support this clone. CDR3 coding DNA: TGTGCCAGCAGCTCTCCGGGACAGGGAGATGAAAAACTGTTTTTT. This encodes CASSSPGQGDEKLFF. The chain recombines TRBV5-4 with TRBJ1-4, with TRBD1 matching over 9 bases. This CDR3 contains 15 residues. The germline gives CDR1 SGHNT, CDR2 YYREEE (reference sequence). V gave up 3 bases and J gave up 6 bases; unmatched junction bases: 6. The variable domain in full, completed from reference TRBV5-4 and TRBJ1-4, reads ETGVTQSPTHLIKTRGQQVTLRCSSQSGHNTVSWYQQALGQGPQFIFQYYREEENGRGNFPPRFSGLQFPNYSSELNVNALELDDSALYLCASSSPGQGDEKLFFGSGTQLSVL.

The CDR3 DNA sequence: TGTGCCAGCAGCTTACGTTGGGACATCCAGTCACCCCTCCACTTT. This codes for CASSLRWDIQSPLHF. The chain has TRBV11-3 and TRBJ1-6; D possibly corresponds to TRBD1 (6 bases). The germline V gene has CDR1 SGHNT and CDR2 YENEEA. Trimming stripped 2 bases from V and 10 bases from J, with 15 bases between. This CDR3 region has 15 residues.

In this sample, this clone turned up a few times. This CDR3 is also generated by other DNA sequences in the sample. This chain connects TRBV5-1 to TRBJ2-1, with D possibly being TRBD2 (5 bases). V was shortened by 2 bases and J by 4 bases, with 13 bases between the two germline ends. Germline V lookup: CDR1 SGHRS, CDR2 YFSETQ. The CDR3 contains 15 residues. CDR3 nucleotides: TGCGCCAGCAGCTTAGGTGGGAGTAGTTACAATGAGCAGTTCTTC. Translation gives CASSLGGSSYNEQFF.

V usage is TRBV10-3 and J usage is TRBJ2-7; 15 positions agree with TRBD2. Trimming took 4 bases from V and 4 from J; bases not matched to a gene: 5. Germline CDR1 and CDR2: ENHRY and SYGVKD. The CDR3 sequence is 16 residues long. This CDR3 is CAISGGLAGGAYEQYF. As DNA, the CDR3 is TGTGCCATCAGTGGGGGACTAGCGGGAGGAGCTTACGAGCAGTACTTC.

V usage is TRBV6-1 and J usage is TRBJ1-5, with D maybe TRBD1 (5 bases). Deletions cut 10 bases from V and 7 bases from J, with 11 bases between. The CDR3 sequence is 11 residues long. CDR1 is MNHNS, CDR2 SASEGT, per germline. CDR3 in DNA: TGTGCCATCGGGGGGGAACAGCCCCAGCATTTT. Translation gives CAIGGEQPQHF.

The chain joins TRBV11-3 to TRBJ2-7, with D possibly being TRBD1 (7 bases). Germline V gene lookup returns CDR1 SGHNT and CDR2 YENEEA. This CDR3 region has 11 residues. With 6 bases removed from V and 6 bases from J, the gap between germline ends came to 9 bases. The CDR3 sequence: CASSQGGEQYF. Here the CDR3 DNA reads TGTGCCAGCAGTCAGGGGGGCGAGCAGTACTTC.

This chain links TRBV11-2 with TRBJ2-5; D is undetermined. The J call may be in error: the DNA end matches TRBJ2-7 better. Germline V gene lookup returns CDR1 SGHAT and CDR2 FQNNGV. The CDR3 is 13 residues long. CDR3 region: CASSFDLVDEQYF. The CDR3 DNA reads as TGTGCCAGCAGCTTCGACTTAGTCGACGAGCAGTACTTC.

This rearrangement joins TRBV5-1 to TRBJ2-7; 14 positions match TRBD2. The length of the CDR3 is 17 residues. The V and J ends lost 4 bases and 4 bases, in that order; junction bases with no gene match: 10. Germline CDR1 and CDR2: SGHRS and YFSETQ. The CDR3 protein is CASSPRLAGGPVYEQYF. CDR3 bases: TGCGCCAGCAGCCCGCGACTAGCGGGAGGGCCGGTATACGAGCAGTACTTC.

The chain couples TRBV29-1 to TRBJ2-4; 7 bases match TRBD2. V trimming: 4 bases; J trimming: 8 bases; junction bases outside the gene matches: 8. Germline V gene data show CDR1 as SQVTM and CDR2 as ANQGSEA. This CDR3 spans 13 amino acids. DNA for the CDR3: TGCAGCGTTGCTCGCGGGAGCGGGGACATTCAGTACTTC. This sequence encodes CSVARGSGDIQYF.

This sequence joins TRBV6-6 and TRBJ1-1; TRBD1 matches at 9 bases. Per the germline V gene, CDR1 is MNHNY and CDR2 is SVGAGI (reference sequence). After removal of 7 bases from V and 5 bases from J, the junction contained 8 bases not matched to a gene. There are 14 residues in the CDR3. CDR3 nucleotides: TGTGCCAGCACCCAACAGGGGGCAGGGACTGAAGCTTTCTTT. Translating gives CASTQQGAGTEAFF.

The rearrangement uses TRBV9 and TRBJ1-6; D possibly corresponds to TRBD1 (6 bases). V shed 4 bases and J shed 6 bases, with 17 bases lying between them. The germline gives CDR1 SGDLS, CDR2 YYNGEE. The CDR3 is 16 amino acids. CDR3 sequence: CASSPEGGLSNSPLHF. CDR3 sequence (DNA): TGTGCCAGCAGCCCAGAGGGGGGGCTATCTAATTCACCCCTCCACTTT.

This chain connects TRBV4-2 to TRBJ2-3, with TRBD2 identical over 12 bases. The CDR3 spans 17 residues. The germline V gene encodes CDR1 LGHNA and CDR2 YNFKEQ. Trimming took 0 bases from V and 3 from J; bases not matched to a gene: 4. The CDR3 nucleotides read TGTGCCAGCAGCCAAGATTCCACTAGCGGGGGGACAGATACGCAGTATTTT. It specifies CASSQDSTSGGTDTQYF.

The CDR3 DNA follows: TGTGCCAGCACCACCGGAGGGAGCTCCTACAATGAGCAGTTCTTC. Translated, it gives CASTTGGSSYNEQFF. This rearrangement joins TRBV5-4 to TRBJ2-1; tentative D call: TRBD2 (6 bases). The CDR3 extends over 15 amino acids. CDR1 and CDR2 (germline): SGHNT, YYREEE (reference sequence). V lost 6 bases and J lost 0, with 13 bases in between.

This clone came up once. The V and J genes are TRBV5-4 and TRBJ2-2, with D possibly TRBD2 on 5 matching bases. The CDR3 contains 15 residues. Germline V gives CDR1 SGHNT, CDR2 YYREEE (reference sequence). V lost 2 bases and J lost 3, with 11 bases in between. CDR3 residues: CASSLNPSYTGELFF. Here the CDR3 DNA reads TGTGCCAGCAGCTTAAATCCTAGCTACACCGGGGAGCTGTTTTTT.

This chain connects TRBV2 to TRBJ2-5; TRBD1 might be the D (5 bases). The length of the CDR3 is 13 residues. V shed 8 bases and J shed 1 base, with 11 bases lying between them. Germline CDR1 SNHLY, CDR2 FYNNEI. The CDR3 sequence: CASDDSSQETQYF. CDR3 sequence (DNA): TGTGCCAGCGACGACAGTTCCCAAGAGACCCAGTACTTC.

CDR3 in DNA: TGTGCCAGCAGCGCCGGGACATTCTATGGCTACACCTTC. Translation: CASSAGTFYGYTF. V is TRBV9 and J is TRBJ1-2, with a possible D match to TRBD1 (6 bases). The CDR3 totals 13 residues. Trimming removed 3 bases at V and 4 bases at J, with 10 bases between. In germline, CDR1 is SGDLS, CDR2 YYNGEE.

This chain links TRBV30 with TRBJ1-6, with 9 bases aligning to TRBD1. Germline V lookup: CDR1 GTSNPN, CDR2 SVGIG (reference sequence). This CDR3 has 16 residues. V dropped 0 bases and J dropped 5; count of bases not matched to a gene: 5. This chain's CDR3 is CAWSVAGQGNNSPLHF. CDR3 sequence (DNA): TGTGCCTGGAGTGTGGCGGGACAGGGAAATAATTCACCCCTCCACTTT.

The J gene is TRBJ2-3, the V gene TRBV29-1, with TRBD2 matching over 11 bases. Germline CDR1 reads SQVTM; CDR2 reads ANQGSEA. This CDR3 is 15 amino acids long. J gave up 0 bases and V 8 bases, and 7 bases lay outside the gene matches. The CDR3 is CSSEGTSGSTDTQYF. DNA for the CDR3: TGCAGCTCCGAGGGGACTAGCGGTAGCACAGATACGCAGTATTTT.

CDR3 DNA sequence: TGTGCCAGCAGCTCCCAGACTAGCGGGGTTCAGACCCAGTACTTC. It specifies CASSSQTSGVQTQYF. The chain links TRBV7-2 to TRBJ2-5, with TRBD2 identical over 11 bases. The germline V gene encodes CDR1 SGHTA and CDR2 FQGNSA. CDR3 length equals 15 residues. V trimming: 4 bases; J trimming: 6 bases; junction bases outside the gene matches: 7.

The chain joins TRBV6-1 to TRBJ1-2, with D unclear. CDR1 is MNHNS and CDR2 is SASEGT in the germline V gene. Trimming cost V 7 bases and J 8 bases, with 11 bases left between them. This CDR3 region has 11 residues. CDR3 sequence: CASKFGSGYTF. CDR3 DNA sequence: TGTGCCAGCAAGTTCGGGTCCGGCTACACCTTC.